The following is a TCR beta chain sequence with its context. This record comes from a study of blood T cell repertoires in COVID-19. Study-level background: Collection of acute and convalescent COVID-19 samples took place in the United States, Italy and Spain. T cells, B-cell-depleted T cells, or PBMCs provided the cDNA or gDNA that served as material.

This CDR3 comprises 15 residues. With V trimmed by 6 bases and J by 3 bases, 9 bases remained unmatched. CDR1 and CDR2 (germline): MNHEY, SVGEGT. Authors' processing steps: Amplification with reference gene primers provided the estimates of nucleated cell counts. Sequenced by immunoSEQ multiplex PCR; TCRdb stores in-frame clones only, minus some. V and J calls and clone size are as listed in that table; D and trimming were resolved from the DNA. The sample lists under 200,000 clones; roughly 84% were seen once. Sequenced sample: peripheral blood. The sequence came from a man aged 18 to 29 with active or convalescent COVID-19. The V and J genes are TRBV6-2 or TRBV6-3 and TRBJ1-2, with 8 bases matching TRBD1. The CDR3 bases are TGTGCCAGCAGCATGAACAGACAGGGGTACTATGGCTACACCTTC. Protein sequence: CASSMNRQGYYGYTF.